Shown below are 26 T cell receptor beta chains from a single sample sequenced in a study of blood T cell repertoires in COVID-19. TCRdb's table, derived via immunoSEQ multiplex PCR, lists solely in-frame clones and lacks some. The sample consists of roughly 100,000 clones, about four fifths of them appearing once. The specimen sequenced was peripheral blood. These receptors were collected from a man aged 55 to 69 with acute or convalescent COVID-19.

The CDR3 region has the DNA TGTGCCAGCAGTTCATTCGCAGGGGGCCAGCCCCAGCATTTT. This sequence encodes CASSSFAGGQPQHF. The chain couples TRBV6-6 to TRBJ1-5, with TRBD1 matching 8 bases. The germline CDR1 and CDR2 sequences are MNHNY and SVGAGI (reference sequence). The V segment lost 4 bases and the J segment 7 bases; nucleotides outside the gene matches: 6. The CDR3 contains 14 residues.

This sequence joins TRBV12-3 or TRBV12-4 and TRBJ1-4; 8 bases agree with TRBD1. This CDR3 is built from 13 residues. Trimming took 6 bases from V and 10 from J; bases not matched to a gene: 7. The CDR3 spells CASRRDRTVKLFF. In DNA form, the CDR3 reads TGTGCCAGCAGAAGGGACAGGACGGTAAAACTGTTTTTT.

CDR3 nucleotide sequence: TGCGCCAGCAGCATCGGACTAGCGGGACCCACAGATACGCAGTATTTT. It yields the protein CASSIGLAGPTDTQYF. The rearrangement uses TRBV5-1 and TRBJ2-3; 12 bases line up with TRBD2. J was trimmed by 2 bases and V by 4 bases; bases with no gene match: 5. Germline CDR1 is SGHRS and CDR2 is YFSETQ. The CDR3 runs 16 residues.

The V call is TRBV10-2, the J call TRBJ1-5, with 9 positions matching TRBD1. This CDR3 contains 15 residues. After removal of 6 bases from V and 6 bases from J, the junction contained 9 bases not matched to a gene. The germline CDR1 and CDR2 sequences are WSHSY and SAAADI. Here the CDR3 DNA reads TGCGCCAGCAGCCCGGGACAGGGAGGATTTCAGCCCCAGCATTTT. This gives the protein CASSPGQGGFQPQHF.

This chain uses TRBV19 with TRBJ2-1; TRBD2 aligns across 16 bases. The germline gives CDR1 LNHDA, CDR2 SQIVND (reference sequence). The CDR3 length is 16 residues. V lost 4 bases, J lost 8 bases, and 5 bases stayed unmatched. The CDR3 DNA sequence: TGTGCCAGTAGTACACCGGGACTAGCGGGGGGGCATGAGCAGTTCTTC. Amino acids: CASSTPGLAGGHEQFF.

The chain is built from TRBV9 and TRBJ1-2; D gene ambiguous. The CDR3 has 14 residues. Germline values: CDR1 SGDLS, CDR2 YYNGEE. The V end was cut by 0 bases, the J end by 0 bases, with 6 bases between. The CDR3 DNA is TGTGCCAGCAGCGTAGACAGTCCTAACTATGGCTACACCTTC. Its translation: CASSVDSPNYGYTF.

The CDR3 sequence is CASTSGQTSLGVLHF. DNA for the CDR3: TGTGCCAGCACTTCCGGACAGACGAGTTTAGGCGTCCTCCACTTT. The rearrangement uses TRBV2 and TRBJ1-6, with D possibly matching TRBD1 (6 bases). Germline V gene lookup returns CDR1 SNHLY and CDR2 FYNNEI. CDR3 length: 15 residues. Trimming pared 7 bases from V and 15 bases from J, leaving 25 bases between.

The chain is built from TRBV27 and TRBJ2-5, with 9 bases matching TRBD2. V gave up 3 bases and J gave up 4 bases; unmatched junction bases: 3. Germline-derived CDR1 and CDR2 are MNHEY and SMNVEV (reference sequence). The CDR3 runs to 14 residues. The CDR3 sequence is CASSLREGRETQYF. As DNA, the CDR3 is TGTGCCAGCAGTTTGCGGGAGGGGCGAGAGACCCAGTACTTC.

The CDR3 loop reads CASSYNSGGAVDTQYF. The CDR3 DNA reads TGTGCCAGCAGCTATAATAGCGGGGGGGCGGTAGATACGCAGTATTTT. J is TRBJ2-3 and V is TRBV3-1 (or the pseudogene TRBV3-2); 11 nucleotides align to TRBD2. This CDR3 is 16 amino acids long. The germline V gene encodes CDR1 LGHDT and CDR2 YNNKEL (reference sequence). V dropped 5 bases and J dropped 5; count of bases not matched to a gene: 9.

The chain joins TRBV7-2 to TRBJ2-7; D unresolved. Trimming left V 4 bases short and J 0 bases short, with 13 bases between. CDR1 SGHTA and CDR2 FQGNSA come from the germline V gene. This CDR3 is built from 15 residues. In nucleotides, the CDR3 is TGTGCCAGCAGCTCGGTCGCGGTTCTCTCCTACGAGCAGTACTTC. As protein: CASSSVAVLSYEQYF.

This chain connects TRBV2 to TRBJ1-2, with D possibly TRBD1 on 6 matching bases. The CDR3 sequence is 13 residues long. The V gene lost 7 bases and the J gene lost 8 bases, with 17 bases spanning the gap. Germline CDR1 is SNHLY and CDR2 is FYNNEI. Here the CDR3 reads CASIRTASGGYTF. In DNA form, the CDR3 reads TGTGCCAGCATTCGGACAGCCTCCGGCGGCTACACCTTC.

The CDR3 protein is CASSLAPPSGPNSDTQYF. CDR3 DNA: TGTGCCAGCAGCTTAGCGCCACCTAGCGGTCCAAACTCGGATACGCAGTATTTT. V usage is TRBV7-8 and J usage is TRBJ2-3, with 7 bases that match TRBD2. CDR3 length: 18 amino acids. Germline V lookup: CDR1 SGHVS, CDR2 FQNEAQ. V was clipped by 0 bases and J by 6 bases; unmatched bases: 15.

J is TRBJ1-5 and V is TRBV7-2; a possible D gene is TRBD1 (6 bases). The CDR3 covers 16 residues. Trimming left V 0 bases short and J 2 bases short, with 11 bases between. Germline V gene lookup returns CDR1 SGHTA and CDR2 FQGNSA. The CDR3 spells CASSLATGLGNQPQHF. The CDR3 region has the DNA TGTGCCAGCAGCTTAGCTACAGGGCTGGGCAATCAGCCCCAGCATTTT.

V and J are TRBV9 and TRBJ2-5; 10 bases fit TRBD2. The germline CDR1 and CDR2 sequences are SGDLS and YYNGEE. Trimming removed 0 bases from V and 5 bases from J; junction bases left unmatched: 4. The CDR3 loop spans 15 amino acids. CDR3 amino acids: CASSVAAGGTETQYF. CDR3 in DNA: TGTGCCAGCAGCGTAGCAGCGGGGGGGACGGAGACCCAGTACTTC.

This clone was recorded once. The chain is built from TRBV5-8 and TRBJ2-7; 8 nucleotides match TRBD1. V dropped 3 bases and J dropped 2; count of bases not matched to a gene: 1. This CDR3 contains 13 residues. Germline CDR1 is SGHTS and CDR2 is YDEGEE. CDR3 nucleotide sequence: TGTGCCAGCAGCTCGGACAGGGCCTACGAGCAGTACTTC. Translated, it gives CASSSDRAYEQYF.

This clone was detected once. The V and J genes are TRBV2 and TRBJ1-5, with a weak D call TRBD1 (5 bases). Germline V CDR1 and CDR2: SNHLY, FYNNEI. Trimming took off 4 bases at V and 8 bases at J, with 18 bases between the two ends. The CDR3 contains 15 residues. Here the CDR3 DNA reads TGTGCCAGCAGTGTGAACGGACAAGGCGGGGAGCCCCAGCATTTT. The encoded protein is CASSVNGQGGEPQHF.

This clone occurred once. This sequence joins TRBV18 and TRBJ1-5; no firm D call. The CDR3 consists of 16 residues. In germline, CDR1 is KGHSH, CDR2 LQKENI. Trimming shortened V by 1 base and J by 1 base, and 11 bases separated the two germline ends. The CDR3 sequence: CASSPRGPLSNQPQHF. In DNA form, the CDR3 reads TGTGCCAGCTCACCACGAGGTCCGCTGAGCAATCAGCCCCAGCATTTT.

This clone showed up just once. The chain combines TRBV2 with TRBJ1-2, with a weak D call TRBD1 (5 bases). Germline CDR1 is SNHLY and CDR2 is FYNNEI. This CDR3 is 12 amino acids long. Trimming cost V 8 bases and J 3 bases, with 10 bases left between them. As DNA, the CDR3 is TGTGCCAGCGGCAGGGTGGACTATGGCTACACCTTC. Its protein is CASGRVDYGYTF.

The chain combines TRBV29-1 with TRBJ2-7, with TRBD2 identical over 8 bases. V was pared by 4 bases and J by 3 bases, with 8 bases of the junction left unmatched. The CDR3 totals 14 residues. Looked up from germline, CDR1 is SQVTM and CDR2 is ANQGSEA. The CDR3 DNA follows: TGCAGCGTTGTATCCGGTCTAGCGGGCTACGAGCAGTACTTC. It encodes CSVVSGLAGYEQYF.

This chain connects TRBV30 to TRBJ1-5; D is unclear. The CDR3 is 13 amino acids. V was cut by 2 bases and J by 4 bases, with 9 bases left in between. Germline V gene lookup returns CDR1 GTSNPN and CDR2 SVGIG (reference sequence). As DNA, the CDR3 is TGTGCCTGGAGTCGAGACAATAATCAGCCCCAGCATTTT. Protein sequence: CAWSRDNNQPQHF. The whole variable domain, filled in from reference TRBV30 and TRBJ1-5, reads SQTIHQWPATLVQPVGSPLSLECTVEGTSNPNLYWYRQAAGRGLQLLFYSVGIGQISSEVPQNLSASRPQDRQFILSSKKLLLSDSGFYLCAWSRDNNQPQHFGDGTRLSIL.

CDR3 amino acids: CASSPRRRGLIMNTEAFF. The CDR3 nucleotides read TGTGCCAGCAGTCCCCGTAGGAGAGGACTCATAATGAACACTGAAGCTTTCTTT. The chain joins TRBV27 to TRBJ1-1; D is uncertain. V lost 5 bases and J 0 bases, leaving 22 bases between the germline ends. The germline CDR1 and CDR2 sequences are MNHEY and SMNVEV (reference sequence). The CDR3 spans 18 residues.

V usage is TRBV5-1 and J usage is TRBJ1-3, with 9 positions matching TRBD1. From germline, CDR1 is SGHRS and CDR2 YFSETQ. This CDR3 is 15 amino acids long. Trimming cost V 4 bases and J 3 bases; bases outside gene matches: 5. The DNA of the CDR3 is TGCGCCAGCAGCGTACAGGGGGCGGGTGGAAACACCATATATTTT. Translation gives CASSVQGAGGNTIYF.

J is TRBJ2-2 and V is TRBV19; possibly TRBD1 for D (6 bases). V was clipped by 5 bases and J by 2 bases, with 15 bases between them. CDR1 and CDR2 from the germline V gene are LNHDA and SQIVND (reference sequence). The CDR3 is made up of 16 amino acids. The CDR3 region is CASSFARTVNTGELFF. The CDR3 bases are TGTGCCAGTAGTTTTGCCCGGACAGTCAACACCGGGGAGCTGTTTTTT.

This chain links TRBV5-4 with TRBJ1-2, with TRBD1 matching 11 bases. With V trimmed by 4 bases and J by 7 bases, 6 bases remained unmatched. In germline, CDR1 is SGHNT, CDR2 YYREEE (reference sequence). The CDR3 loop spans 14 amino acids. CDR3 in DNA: TGTGCCAGCAGCCCGGGACAGGGGGTGGGTGGCTACACCTTC. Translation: CASSPGQGVGGYTF.

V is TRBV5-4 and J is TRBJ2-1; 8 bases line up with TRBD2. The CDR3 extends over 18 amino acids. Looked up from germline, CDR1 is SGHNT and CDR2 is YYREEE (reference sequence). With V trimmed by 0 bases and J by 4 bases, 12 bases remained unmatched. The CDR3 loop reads CASSLADGGALFYNEQFF. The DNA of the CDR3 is TGTGCCAGCAGCTTGGCCGACGGGGGGGCCCTTTTTTACAATGAGCAGTTCTTC. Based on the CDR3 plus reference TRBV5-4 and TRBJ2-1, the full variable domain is ETGVTQSPTHLIKTRGQQVTLRCSSQSGHNTVSWYQQALGQGPQFIFQYYREEENGRGNFPPRFSGLQFPNYSSELNVNALELDDSALYLCASSLADGGALFYNEQFFGPGTRLTVL.

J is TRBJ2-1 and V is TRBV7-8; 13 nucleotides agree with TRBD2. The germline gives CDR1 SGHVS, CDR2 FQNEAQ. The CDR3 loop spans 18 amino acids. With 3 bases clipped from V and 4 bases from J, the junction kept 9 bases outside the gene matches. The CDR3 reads CASSFGLAGVLIYNEQFF. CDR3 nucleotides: TGTGCCAGCAGCTTTGGACTAGCGGGAGTCCTAATATACAATGAGCAGTTCTTC.